Following are 20 T cell receptor beta chains from one sample sequenced in a study of T cell responses to AZD1222 COVID-19 vaccine. Produced via immunoSEQ multiplex PCR; TCRdb's table is partial and in-frame only. The repertoire holds about 140,000 clones, with 85% to 95% as singletons. Sequences were derived from peripheral blood, sampled on day 0 of MenACWY control vaccination. These receptors were obtained from an adult in good health.

The chain joins TRBV9 to TRBJ2-3; 10 bases are a match to TRBD2. The CDR3 loop spans 16 amino acids. Germline CDR1 is SGDLS and CDR2 is YYNGEE. The V and J ends lost 0 bases and 2 bases, in that order; junction bases with no gene match: 3. CDR3: CASSVGSGRYTDTQYF. For the CDR3, the DNA is TGTGCCAGCAGCGTAGGTAGCGGGAGGTACACAGATACGCAGTATTTT.

The chain combines TRBV5-5 with TRBJ2-7, with 10 bases matching TRBD1. Germline V lookup: CDR1 SGHKS, CDR2 YYEKEE (reference sequence). The CDR3 runs 14 residues. The J segment lost 4 bases and the V segment lost 5 bases, leaving 6 bases of the junction unmatched. CDR3 sequence (DNA): TGTGCCAGCAGTTATGGGACAGGGGCTTACGAGCAGTACTTC. Translated, it gives CASSYGTGAYEQYF.

This clone was found a few times. The chain employs TRBV6-4 and TRBJ2-2, with D possibly being TRBD1 (5 bases). Germline CDR1 MRHNA, CDR2 SNTAGT. The V end lost 3 bases, the J end lost 5 bases, and 7 bases lay between the germline ends. The CDR3 consists of 13 residues. CDR3 sequence reads: CASSEQETGELFF. The CDR3, as DNA: TGTGCCAGCAGTGAACAGGAAACCGGGGAGCTGTTTTTT.

The V call is TRBV9, the J call TRBJ2-3; D gene uncertain. V gave up 2 bases and J gave up 0 bases, with 10 bases separating them. In germline, CDR1 is SGDLS, CDR2 YYNGEE. This CDR3 region has 15 residues. CDR3 sequence (DNA): TGTGCCAGCAGCGTTGGGCTCCAAAGCACAGATACGCAGTATTTT. Translated: CASSVGLQSTDTQYF. The complete variable domain, with remaining parts taken from reference TRBV9 and TRBJ2-3, reads DSGVTQTPKHLITATGQRVTLRCSPRSGDLSVYWYQQSLDQGLQFLIQYYNGEERAKGNILERFSAQQFPDLHSELNLSSLELGDSALYFCASSVGLQSTDTQYFGPGTRLTVL.

The J gene is TRBJ1-3, the V gene TRBV6-1; tentatively, D is TRBD1 (5 bases). The V end was cut by 3 bases, the J end by 4 bases, with 7 bases between. Germline assignment: CDR1 MNHNS and CDR2 SASEGT. This CDR3 region has 13 residues. Here the CDR3 reads CASSDRVGNTIYF. The CDR3 nucleotides are TGTGCCAGCAGTGACAGGGTCGGAAACACCATATATTTT.

The chain couples TRBV12-3 or TRBV12-4 to TRBJ1-2, with 7 bases aligning to TRBD1. The CDR3 runs to 13 residues. The V and J ends lost 5 bases and 6 bases, in that order; junction bases with no gene match: 6. In DNA, the CDR3 is TGTGCCAGCAGTATCTCCGGGACAGATGGCTACACCTTC. It specifies CASSISGTDGYTF.

This clone showed up just once. The V call is TRBV4-2, the J call TRBJ2-5; TRBD2 matches 12 bases. Germline CDR1 is LGHNA and CDR2 is YNFKEQ. The CDR3 contains 16 residues. V lost 2 bases and J lost 5; bases outside the gene matches: 6. CDR3 in DNA: TGTGCCAGCAGCCAACTACTAGCGGGGGGCTTGGAGACCCAGTACTTC. This gives the protein CASSQLLAGGLETQYF.

The rearrangement links TRBV29-1 to TRBJ2-7; D possibly corresponds to TRBD1 (6 bases). Trimming cost V 3 bases and J 0 bases, with 15 bases left between them. Germline assignment: CDR1 SQVTM and CDR2 ANQGSEA. This CDR3 has 15 amino acids. The CDR3 region has the DNA TGCAGCGTTGACCGTCGGACCAGGGGCTCCTACGAGCAGTACTTC. This gives the protein CSVDRRTRGSYEQYF.

Turning to this clone: Other nucleotide sequences in the sample specify the same CDR3. The chain carries TRBV6-5 and TRBJ1-2; maybe TRBD1 (5 bases). Trimming left V 8 bases short and J 4 bases short, with 17 bases between. Germline V gene sequence: CDR1 MNHEY, CDR2 SVGAGI. The CDR3 is 14 amino acids. CDR3 protein: CASAPTGLTYGYTF. The DNA of the CDR3 is TGTGCCAGCGCCCCGACGGGGCTTACCTATGGCTACACCTTC.

The chain couples TRBV6-4 to TRBJ2-3; D not resolved. CDR1 and CDR2 (germline): MRHNA, SNTAGT. The CDR3 is 13 residues long. The V and J ends lost 2 bases and 8 bases respectively, with 11 bases between them. The chain's CDR3 is CASSDEVLGTQYF. DNA of the CDR3: TGTGCCAGCAGTGACGAGGTGCTGGGTACGCAGTATTTT.

The chain couples TRBV5-1 to TRBJ2-2; no firm D call. The ends were cut back, 3 bases at V and 6 bases at J, with 12 bases in the middle. The CDR3 runs 14 residues. Germline lookup yields CDR1 SGHRS and CDR2 YFSETQ. CDR3 protein: CASSSRPQSGELFF. DNA of the CDR3: TGCGCCAGCAGCTCGAGGCCCCAGTCCGGGGAGCTGTTTTTT.

The chain links TRBV4-2 to TRBJ2-1; 11 positions agree with TRBD1. This CDR3 contains 16 residues. The V and J ends lost 7 bases and 10 bases, in that order; junction bases with no gene match: 15. Germline loops: CDR1 LGHNA, CDR2 YNFKEQ. The CDR3 reads CASNLIGQGATGEQFF. DNA for the CDR3: TGTGCCAGCAACCTAATAGGACAGGGGGCAACCGGGGAGCAGTTCTTC.

J is TRBJ2-3 and V is TRBV7-2; D may correspond to TRBD1 or TRBD2 (5 bases each). This CDR3 spans 14 amino acids. Per germline, CDR1 SGHTA and CDR2 FQGNSA. With 5 bases removed from V and 1 base from J, the gap between germline ends came to 10 bases. In nucleotides, the CDR3 is TGTGCCAGCAGCCGGAGGACACGCACAGATACGCAGTATTTT. Translated, it gives CASSRRTRTDTQYF. Complete variable domain (other parts from reference TRBV7-2 and TRBJ2-3): GAGVSQSPSNKVTEKGKDVELRCDPISGHTALYWYRQSLGQGLEFLIYFQGNSAPDKSGLPSDRFSAERTGGSVSTLTIQRTQQEDSAVYLCASSRRTRTDTQYFGPGTRLTVL.

The chain joins TRBV30 to TRBJ2-1, with 10 bases aligning to TRBD2. V trimming: 0 bases; J trimming: 7 bases; junction bases outside the gene matches: 9. This CDR3 is 16 amino acids long. Germline values: CDR1 GTSNPN, CDR2 SVGIG (reference sequence). CDR3: CAWSVRPSGSRNEQFF. Written as DNA, the CDR3 is TGTGCCTGGAGTGTACGTCCTAGCGGGAGTAGGAATGAGCAGTTCTTC. Together with reference TRBV30 and TRBJ2-1, the CDR3 gives the full variable domain: SQTIHQWPATLVQPVGSPLSLECTVEGTSNPNLYWYRQAAGRGLQLLFYSVGIGQISSEVPQNLSASRPQDRQFILSSKKLLLSDSGFYLCAWSVRPSGSRNEQFFGPGTRLTVL.

J is TRBJ2-1 and V is TRBV14; tentative D call: TRBD2 (5 bases). Trimming left V 3 bases short and J 6 bases short, with 9 bases between. CDR3 length: 13 residues. CDR1 SGHDN and CDR2 FVKESK come from the germline V gene. This CDR3 is CASSHQRINEQFF. The CDR3, as DNA: TGTGCCAGCAGCCATCAGCGGATCAATGAGCAGTTCTTC.

The rearrangement joins TRBV28 to TRBJ2-7; maybe TRBD2 (7 bases). Germline values: CDR1 MDHEN, CDR2 SYDVKM. Trimming left V 6 bases short and J 12 bases short, with 21 bases between. The CDR3 totals 13 residues. CDR3 in DNA: TGTGCCAGCAGCACTACAGGGTGGGACTACTTGTACTTC. It is translated as CASSTTGWDYLYF.

This chain joins TRBV7-9 and TRBJ1-2, with 7 bases fitting TRBD1. V gave up 5 bases and J gave up 0 bases; unmatched junction bases: 6. The CDR3 is 15 residues long. Germline CDR1 SEHNR, CDR2 FQNEAQ (reference sequence). DNA for the CDR3: TGTGCCAGCAGCCCCCGGGACAGTACTAACTATGGCTACACCTTC. Translated, it gives CASSPRDSTNYGYTF.

The chain combines TRBV19 with TRBJ1-1; weak D call: TRBD1 (6 bases). Trimming cost V 0 bases and J 6 bases, with 17 bases left between them. The CDR3 spans 16 residues. Germline loops: CDR1 LNHDA, CDR2 SQIVND (reference sequence). The CDR3 loop is CASSIDSGRGTAEAFF. CDR3 in DNA: TGTGCCAGTAGTATAGATTCGGGCAGGGGAACGGCTGAAGCTTTCTTT.

The rearrangement joins TRBV5-1 to TRBJ1-1; TRBD1 aligns across 7 bases. From germline, CDR1 is SGHRS and CDR2 YFSETQ. This CDR3 is built from 15 residues. V was clipped by 4 bases and J by 3 bases; unmatched bases: 9. The CDR3 sequence is CASSAPRGKDTEAFF. CDR3 coding DNA: TGCGCCAGCAGCGCGCCCAGGGGGAAGGACACTGAAGCTTTCTTT.

The V gene is TRBV27, the J gene TRBJ2-2; 9 nucleotides line up with TRBD1. This CDR3 spans 14 amino acids. The V and J ends lost 7 bases and 12 bases, in that order; junction bases with no gene match: 12. Germline CDR1 reads MNHEY; CDR2 reads SMNVEV (reference sequence). The CDR3 DNA reads as TGTGCCAGCATCCGGGACAGGGCCTCCCGAAAGCTGTTTTTT. Encoded protein: CASIRDRASRKLFF.